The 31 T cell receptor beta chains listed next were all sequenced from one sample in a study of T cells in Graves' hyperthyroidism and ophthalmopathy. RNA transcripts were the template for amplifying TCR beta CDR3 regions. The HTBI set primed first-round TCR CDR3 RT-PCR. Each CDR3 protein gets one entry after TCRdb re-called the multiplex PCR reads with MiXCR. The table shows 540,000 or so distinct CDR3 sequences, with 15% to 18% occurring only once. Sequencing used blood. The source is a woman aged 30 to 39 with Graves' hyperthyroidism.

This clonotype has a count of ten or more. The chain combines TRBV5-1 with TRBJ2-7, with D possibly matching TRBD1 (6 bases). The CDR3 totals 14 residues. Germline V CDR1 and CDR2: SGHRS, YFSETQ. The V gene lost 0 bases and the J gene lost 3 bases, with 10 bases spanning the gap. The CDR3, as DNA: TGCGCCAGCAGCTTGGGGGGACACAGCTACGAGCAGTACTTC. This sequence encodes CASSLGGHSYEQYF.

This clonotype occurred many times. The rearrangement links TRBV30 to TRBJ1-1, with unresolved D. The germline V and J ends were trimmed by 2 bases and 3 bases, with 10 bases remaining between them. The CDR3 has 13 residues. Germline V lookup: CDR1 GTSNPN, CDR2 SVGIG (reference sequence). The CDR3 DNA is TGTGCCTGGAGTTCAGGTTCGGACACTGAAGCTTTCTTT. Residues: CAWSSGSDTEAFF.

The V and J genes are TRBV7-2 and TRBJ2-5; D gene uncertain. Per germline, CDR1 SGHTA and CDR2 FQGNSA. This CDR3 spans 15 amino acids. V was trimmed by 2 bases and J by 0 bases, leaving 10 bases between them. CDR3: CASSLQAAHQETQYF. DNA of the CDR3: TGTGCCAGCAGCTTACAGGCAGCGCACCAAGAGACCCAGTACTTC.

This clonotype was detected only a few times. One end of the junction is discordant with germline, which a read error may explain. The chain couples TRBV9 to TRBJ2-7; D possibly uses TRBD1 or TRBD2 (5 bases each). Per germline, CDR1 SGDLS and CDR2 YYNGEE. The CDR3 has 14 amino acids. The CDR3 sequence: CASNVGTDAYEQYF. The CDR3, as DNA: TGTGCCAGCAACGTAGGGACGGACGCCTACGAGCAGTACTTC.

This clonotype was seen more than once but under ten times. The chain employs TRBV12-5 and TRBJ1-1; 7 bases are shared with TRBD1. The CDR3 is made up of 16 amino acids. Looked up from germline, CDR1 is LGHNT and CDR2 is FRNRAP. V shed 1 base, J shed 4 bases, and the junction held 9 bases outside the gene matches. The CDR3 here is CASGLEGAGGSTEAFF. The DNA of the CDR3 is TGTGCTAGTGGTTTGGAGGGGGCAGGTGGTAGCACTGAAGCTTTCTTT. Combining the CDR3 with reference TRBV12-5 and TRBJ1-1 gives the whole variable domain DARVTQTPRHKVTEMGQEVTMRCQPILGHNTVFWYRQTMMQGLELLAYFRNRAPLDDSGMPKDRFSAEMPDATLATLKIQPSEPRDSAVYFCASGLEGAGGSTEAFFGQGTRLTVV.

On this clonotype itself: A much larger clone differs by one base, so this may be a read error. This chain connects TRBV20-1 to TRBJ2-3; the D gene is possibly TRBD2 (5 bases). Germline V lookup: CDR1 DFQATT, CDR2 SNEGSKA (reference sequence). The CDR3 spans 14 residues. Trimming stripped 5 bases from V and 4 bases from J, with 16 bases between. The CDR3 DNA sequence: TGCAGTGCTCGGAATTTTGGAGGAGCAGATACGCAGTATTTT. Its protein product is CSARNFGGADTQYF.

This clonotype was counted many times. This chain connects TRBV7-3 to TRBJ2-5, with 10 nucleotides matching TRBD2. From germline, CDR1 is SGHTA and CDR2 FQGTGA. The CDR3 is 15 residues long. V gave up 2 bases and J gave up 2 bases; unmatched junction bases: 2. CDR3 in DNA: TGTGCCAGCAGCTTAGAAGCGGGAGGGCAAGAGACCCAGTACTTC. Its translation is CASSLEAGGQETQYF.

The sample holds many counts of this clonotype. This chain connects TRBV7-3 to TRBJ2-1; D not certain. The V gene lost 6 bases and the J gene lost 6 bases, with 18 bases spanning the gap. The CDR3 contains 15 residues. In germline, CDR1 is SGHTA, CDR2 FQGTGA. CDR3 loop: CASRGTADSINEQFF. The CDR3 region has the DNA TGTGCCAGCAGAGGTACGGCAGACTCAATCAATGAGCAGTTCTTC.

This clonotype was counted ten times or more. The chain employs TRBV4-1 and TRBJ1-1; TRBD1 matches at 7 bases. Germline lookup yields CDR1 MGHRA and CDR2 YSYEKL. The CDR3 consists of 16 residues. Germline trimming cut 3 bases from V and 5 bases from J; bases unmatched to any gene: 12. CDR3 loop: CASSQITGTAETEAFF. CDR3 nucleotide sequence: TGCGCCAGCAGCCAGATCACCGGGACAGCAGAAACTGAAGCTTTCTTT.

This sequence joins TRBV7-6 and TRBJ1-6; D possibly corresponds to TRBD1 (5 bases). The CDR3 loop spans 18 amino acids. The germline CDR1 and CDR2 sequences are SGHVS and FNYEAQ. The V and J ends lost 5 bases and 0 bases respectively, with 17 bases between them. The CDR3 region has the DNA TGTGCCAGCAGCCGAGAAGCCGCAGGGAGCTCCTATAATTCACCCCTCCACTTT. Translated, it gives CASSREAAGSSYNSPLHF.

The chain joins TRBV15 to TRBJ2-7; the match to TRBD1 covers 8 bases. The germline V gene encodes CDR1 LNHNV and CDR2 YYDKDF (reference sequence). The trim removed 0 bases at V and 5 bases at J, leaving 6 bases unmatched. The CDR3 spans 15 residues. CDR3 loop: CATSRDQGALDEQYF. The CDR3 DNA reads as TGTGCCACCAGCAGAGATCAGGGGGCTTTGGACGAGCAGTACTTC.

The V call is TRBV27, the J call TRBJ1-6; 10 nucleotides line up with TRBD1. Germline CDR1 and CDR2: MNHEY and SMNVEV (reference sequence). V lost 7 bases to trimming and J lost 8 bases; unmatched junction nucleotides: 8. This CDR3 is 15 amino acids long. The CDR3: CASTTGGVFDSPLHF. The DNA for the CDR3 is TGTGCCAGCACGACAGGGGGCGTTTTTGATTCACCCCTCCACTTT.

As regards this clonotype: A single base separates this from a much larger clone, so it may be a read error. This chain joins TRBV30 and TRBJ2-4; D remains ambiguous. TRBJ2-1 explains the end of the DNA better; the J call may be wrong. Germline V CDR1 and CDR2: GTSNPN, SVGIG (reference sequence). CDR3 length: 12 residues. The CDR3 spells CAWSGQKNIQFF. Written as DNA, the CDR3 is TGTGCCTGGAGCGGGCAGAAAAACATTCAGTTCTTC.

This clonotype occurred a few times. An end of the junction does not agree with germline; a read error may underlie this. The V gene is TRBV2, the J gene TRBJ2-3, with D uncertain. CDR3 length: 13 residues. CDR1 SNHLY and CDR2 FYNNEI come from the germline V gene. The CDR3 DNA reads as TGTGCCAGCAGGGAAGGGAGCACAGATACGCAGTATTTT. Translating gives CASREGSTDTQYF.

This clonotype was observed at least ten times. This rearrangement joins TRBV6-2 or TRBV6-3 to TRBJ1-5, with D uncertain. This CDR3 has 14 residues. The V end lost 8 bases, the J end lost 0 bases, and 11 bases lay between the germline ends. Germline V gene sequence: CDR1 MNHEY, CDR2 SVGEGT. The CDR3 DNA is TGTGCCAGCTCGGGGAGCGATAGCAATCAGCCCCAGCATTTT. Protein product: CASSGSDSNQPQHF.

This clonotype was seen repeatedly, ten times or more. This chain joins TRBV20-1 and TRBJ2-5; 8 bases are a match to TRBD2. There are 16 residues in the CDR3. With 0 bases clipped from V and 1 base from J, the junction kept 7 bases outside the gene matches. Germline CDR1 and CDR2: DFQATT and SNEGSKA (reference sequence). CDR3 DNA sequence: TGCAGTGCTAGAGATGTGACTACTAGCGGCCAAGAGACCCAGTACTTC. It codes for CSARDVTTSGQETQYF.

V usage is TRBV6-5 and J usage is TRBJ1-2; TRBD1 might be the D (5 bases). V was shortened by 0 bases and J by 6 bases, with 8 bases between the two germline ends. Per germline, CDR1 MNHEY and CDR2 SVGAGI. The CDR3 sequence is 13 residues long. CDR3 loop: CASSYSMGDGYTF. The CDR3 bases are TGTGCCAGCAGTTACTCGATGGGGGATGGCTACACCTTC.

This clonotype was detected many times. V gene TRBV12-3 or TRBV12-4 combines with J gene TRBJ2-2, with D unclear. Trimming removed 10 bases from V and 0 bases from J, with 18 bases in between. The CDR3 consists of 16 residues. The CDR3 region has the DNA TGTGCCACCCACCTTCTCGTGGGTGCGAACACCGGGGAGCTGTTTTTT. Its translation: CATHLLVGANTGELFF.

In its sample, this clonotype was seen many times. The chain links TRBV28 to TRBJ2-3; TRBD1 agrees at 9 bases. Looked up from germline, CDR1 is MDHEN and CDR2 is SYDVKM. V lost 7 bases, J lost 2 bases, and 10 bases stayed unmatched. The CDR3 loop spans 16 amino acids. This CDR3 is CASTLEGDRATDTQYF. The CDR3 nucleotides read TGTGCCAGCACCTTAGAGGGGGACAGGGCCACAGATACGCAGTATTTT.

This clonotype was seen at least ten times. CDR3 bases: TGCAGTGCTAGCCCGGCCGGGCAGGGCGTGACCCAGTACTTC. Its translation: CSASPAGQGVTQYF. The J gene is TRBJ2-5, the V gene TRBV20-1; D perhaps matches TRBD1 (5 bases). This CDR3 is built from 14 residues. The V gene lost 3 bases and the J gene lost 7 bases, with 18 bases spanning the gap. The germline V gene encodes CDR1 DFQATT and CDR2 SNEGSKA (reference sequence).

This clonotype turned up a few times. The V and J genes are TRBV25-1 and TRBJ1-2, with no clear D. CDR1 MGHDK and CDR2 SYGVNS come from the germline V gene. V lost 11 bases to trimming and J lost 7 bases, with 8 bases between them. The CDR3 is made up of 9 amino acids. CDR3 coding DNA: TGTGCCGGTAAACGTGGCTACACCTTC. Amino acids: CAGKRGYTF.

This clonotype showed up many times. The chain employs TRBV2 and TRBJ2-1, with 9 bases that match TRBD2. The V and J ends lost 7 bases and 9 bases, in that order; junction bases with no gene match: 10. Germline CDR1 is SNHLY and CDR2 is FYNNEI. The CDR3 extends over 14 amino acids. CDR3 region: CASTPLAGVGEQFF. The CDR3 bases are TGTGCCAGCACCCCTTTAGCGGGAGTGGGTGAGCAGTTCTTC.

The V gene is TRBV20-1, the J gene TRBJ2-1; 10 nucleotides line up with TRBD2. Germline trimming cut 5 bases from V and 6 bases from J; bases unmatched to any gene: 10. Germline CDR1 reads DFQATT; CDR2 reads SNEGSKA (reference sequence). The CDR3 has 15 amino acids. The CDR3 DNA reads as TGCAGTGCTGGAAAAGCACTAGCGGGGATCAATGAGCAGTTCTTC. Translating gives CSAGKALAGINEQFF.

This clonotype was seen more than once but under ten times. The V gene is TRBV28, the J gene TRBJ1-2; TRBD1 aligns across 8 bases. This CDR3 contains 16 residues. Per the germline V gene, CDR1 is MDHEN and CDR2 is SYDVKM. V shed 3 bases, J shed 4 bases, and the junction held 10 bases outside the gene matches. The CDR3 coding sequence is TGTGCCAGCAGTTTTCTGGACAGGGCCGGGGGCTATGGCTACACCTTC. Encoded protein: CASSFLDRAGGYGYTF.

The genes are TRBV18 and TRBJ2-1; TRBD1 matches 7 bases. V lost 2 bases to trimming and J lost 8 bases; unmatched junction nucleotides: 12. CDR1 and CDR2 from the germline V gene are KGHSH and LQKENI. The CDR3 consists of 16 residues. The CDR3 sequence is CASSPYRTGGFDEQFF. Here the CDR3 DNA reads TGTGCCAGCTCACCATACCGGACAGGTGGTTTCGATGAGCAGTTCTTC.

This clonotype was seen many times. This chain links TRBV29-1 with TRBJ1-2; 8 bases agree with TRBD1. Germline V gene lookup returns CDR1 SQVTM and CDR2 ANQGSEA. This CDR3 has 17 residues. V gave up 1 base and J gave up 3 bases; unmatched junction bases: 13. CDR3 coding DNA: TGCAGCGTTGAAGGGCAGAGGACAGGGCGGGAGGACTATGGCTACACCTTC. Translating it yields CSVEGQRTGREDYGYTF. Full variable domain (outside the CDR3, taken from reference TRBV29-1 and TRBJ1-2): SAVISQKPSRDICQRGTSLTIQCQVDSQVTMMFWYRQQPGQSLTLIATANQGSEATYESGFVIDKFPISRPNLTFSTLTVSNMSPEDSSIYLCSVEGQRTGREDYGYTFGSGTRLTVV.

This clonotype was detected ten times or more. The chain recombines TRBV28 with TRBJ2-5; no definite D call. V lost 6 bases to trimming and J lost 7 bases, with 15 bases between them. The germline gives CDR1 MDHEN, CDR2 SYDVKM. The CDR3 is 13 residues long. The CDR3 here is CASSAQYLGTQYF. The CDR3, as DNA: TGTGCCAGCAGCGCACAGTATTTGGGGACCCAGTACTTC.

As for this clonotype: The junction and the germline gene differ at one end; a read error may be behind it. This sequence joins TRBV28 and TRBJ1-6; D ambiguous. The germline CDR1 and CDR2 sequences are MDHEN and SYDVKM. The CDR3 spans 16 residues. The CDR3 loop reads CASSLAGSSYNTPLHF. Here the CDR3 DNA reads TGTGCCAGCAGTTTAGCCGGGAGCTCCTATAATACACCCCTCCACTTT.

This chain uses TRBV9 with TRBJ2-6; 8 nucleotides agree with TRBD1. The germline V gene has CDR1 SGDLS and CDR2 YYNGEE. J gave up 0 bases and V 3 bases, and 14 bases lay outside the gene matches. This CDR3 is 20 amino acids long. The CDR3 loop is CASSGGQARFPLSGANVLTF. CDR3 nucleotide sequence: TGTGCCAGCAGCGGGGGACAGGCTAGATTTCCCCTCTCTGGGGCCAACGTCCTGACTTTC.

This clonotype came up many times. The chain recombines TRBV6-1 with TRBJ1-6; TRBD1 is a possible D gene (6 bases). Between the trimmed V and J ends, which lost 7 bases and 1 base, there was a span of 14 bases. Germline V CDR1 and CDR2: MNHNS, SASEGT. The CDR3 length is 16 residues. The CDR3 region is CASNRGPESYNSPLHF. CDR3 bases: TGTGCCAGCAACCGGGGGCCCGAGTCCTATAATTCACCCCTCCACTTT.

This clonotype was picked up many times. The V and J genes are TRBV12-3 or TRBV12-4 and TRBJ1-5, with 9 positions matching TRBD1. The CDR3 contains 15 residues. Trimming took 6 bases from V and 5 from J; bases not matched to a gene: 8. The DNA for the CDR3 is TGTGCCAGCAGAAACGACAGGGGGATTTATCAGCCCCAGCATTTT. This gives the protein CASRNDRGIYQPQHF.